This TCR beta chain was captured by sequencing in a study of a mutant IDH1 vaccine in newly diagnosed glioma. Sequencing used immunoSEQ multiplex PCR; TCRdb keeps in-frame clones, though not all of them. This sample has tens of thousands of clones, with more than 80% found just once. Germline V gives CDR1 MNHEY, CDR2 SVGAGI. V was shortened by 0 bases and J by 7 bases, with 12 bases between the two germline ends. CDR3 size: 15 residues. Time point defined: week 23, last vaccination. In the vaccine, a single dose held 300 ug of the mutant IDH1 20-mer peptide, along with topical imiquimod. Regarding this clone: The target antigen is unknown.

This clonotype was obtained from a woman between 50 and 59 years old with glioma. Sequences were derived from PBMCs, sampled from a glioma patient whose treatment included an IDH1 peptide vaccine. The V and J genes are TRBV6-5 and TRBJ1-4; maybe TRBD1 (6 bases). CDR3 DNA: TGTGCCAGCAGTTACTCGAACAGGGTGGGTGAAAAACTGTTTTTT. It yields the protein CASSYSNRVGEKLFF.